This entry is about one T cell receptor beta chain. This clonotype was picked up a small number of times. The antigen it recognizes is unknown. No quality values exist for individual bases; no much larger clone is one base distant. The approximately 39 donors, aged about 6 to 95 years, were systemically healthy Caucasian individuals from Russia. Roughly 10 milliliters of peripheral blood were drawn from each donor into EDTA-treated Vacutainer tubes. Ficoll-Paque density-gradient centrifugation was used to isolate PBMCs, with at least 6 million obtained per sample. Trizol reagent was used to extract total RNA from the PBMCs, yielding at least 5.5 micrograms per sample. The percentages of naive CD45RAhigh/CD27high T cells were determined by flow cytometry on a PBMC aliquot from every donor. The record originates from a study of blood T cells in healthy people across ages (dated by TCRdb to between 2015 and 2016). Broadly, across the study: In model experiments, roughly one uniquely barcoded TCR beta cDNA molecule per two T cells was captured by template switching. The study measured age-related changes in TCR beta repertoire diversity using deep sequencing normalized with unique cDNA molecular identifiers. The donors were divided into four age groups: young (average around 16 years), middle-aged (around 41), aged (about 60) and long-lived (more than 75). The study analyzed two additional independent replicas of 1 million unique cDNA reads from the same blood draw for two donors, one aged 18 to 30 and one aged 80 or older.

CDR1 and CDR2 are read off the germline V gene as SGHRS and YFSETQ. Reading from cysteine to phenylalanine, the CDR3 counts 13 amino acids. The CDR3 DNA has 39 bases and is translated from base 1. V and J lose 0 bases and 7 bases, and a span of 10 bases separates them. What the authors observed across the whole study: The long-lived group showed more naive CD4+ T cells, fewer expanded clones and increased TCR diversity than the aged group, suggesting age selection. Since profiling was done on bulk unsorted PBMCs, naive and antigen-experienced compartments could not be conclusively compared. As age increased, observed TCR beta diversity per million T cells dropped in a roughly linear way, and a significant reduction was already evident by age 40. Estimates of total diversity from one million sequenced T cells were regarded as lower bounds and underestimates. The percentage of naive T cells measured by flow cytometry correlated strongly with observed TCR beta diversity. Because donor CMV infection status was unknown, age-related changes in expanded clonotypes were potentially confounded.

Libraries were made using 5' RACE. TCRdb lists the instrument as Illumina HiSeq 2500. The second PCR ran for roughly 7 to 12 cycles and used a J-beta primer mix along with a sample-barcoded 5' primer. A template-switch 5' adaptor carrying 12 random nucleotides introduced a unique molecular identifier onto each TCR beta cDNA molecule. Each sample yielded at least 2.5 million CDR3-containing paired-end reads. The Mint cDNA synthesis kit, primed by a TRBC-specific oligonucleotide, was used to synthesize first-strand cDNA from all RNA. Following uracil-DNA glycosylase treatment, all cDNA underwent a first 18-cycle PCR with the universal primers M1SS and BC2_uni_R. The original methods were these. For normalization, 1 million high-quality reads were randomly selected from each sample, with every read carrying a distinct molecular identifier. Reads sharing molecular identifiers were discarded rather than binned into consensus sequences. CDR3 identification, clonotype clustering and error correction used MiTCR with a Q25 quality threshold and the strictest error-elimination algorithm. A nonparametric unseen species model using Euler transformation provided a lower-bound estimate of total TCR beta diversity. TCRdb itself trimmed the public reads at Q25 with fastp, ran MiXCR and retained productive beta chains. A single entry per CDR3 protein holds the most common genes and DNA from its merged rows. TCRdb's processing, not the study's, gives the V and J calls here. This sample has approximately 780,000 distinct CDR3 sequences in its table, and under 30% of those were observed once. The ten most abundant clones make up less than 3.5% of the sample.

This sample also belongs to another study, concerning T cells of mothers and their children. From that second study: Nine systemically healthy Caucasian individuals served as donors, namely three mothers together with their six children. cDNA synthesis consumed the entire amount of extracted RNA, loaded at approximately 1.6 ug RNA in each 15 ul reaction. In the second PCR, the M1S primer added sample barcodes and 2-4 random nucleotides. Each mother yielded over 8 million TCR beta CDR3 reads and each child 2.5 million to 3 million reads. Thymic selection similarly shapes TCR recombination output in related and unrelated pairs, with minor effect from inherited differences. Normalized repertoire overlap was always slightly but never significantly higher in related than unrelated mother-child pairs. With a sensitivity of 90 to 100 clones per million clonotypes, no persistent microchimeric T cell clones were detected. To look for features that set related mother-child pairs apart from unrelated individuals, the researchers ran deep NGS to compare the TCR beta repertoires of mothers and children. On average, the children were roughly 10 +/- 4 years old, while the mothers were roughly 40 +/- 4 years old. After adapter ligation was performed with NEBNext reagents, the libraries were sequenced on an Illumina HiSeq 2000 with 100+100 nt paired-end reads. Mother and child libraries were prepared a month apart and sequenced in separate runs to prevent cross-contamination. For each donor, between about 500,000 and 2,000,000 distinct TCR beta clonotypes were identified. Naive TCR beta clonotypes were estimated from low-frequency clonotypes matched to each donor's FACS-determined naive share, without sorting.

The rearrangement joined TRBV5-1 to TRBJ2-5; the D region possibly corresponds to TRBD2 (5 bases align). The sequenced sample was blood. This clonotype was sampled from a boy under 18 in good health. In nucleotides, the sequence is TGCGCCAGCAGCTTGGGGACTGGATTGACCCAGTACTTC. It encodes CASSLGTGLTQYF.